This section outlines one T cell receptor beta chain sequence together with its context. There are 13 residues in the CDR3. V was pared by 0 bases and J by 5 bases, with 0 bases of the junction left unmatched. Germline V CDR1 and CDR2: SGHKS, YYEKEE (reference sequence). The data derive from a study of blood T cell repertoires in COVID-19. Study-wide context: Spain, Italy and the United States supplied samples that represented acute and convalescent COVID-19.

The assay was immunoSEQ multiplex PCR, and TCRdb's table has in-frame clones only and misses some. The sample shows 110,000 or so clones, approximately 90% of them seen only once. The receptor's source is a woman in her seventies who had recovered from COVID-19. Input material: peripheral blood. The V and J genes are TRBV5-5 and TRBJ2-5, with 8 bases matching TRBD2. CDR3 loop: CASSLGLAETQYF. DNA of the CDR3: TGTGCCAGCAGCTTGGGACTAGCGGAGACCCAGTACTTC.